The 27 T cell receptor beta chains listed next were all sequenced from one sample in a study of T cells of healthy individuals. TCRdb redid the calling of the 5' RACE reads with MiXCR, one entry per CDR3 protein. The sample lists 40,000 to 65,000 distinct CDR3 sequences; roughly 15% were seen once. Receptors originate from a human donor in good health.

The rearrangement uses TRBV19 and TRBJ1-2, with a possible D match to TRBD1 (5 bases). The V end was cut by 5 bases, the J end by 5 bases, with 15 bases between. Per germline, CDR1 LNHDA and CDR2 SQIVND (reference sequence). The CDR3 length is 14 residues. The CDR3 protein is CASSGYGTEYGYTF. The DNA for the CDR3 is TGTGCCAGTAGTGGATACGGGACGGAGTATGGCTACACCTTC.

This clonotype was detected ten times or more. The rearrangement links TRBV7-8 to TRBJ1-6; D perhaps matches TRBD1 (5 bases). V gave up 2 bases and J gave up 6 bases, with 14 bases separating them. CDR1 and CDR2 from the germline V gene are SGHVS and FQNEAQ. This CDR3 has 16 amino acids. For the CDR3, the DNA is TGTGCCAGCAGCTTATCGGGGGTATCGGGTAATTCACCCCTCCACTTT. This gives the protein CASSLSGVSGNSPLHF.

Many counts were recorded for this clonotype. The chain combines TRBV6-2 or TRBV6-3 with TRBJ1-2; D is unresolved. CDR1 MNHEY and CDR2 SVGEGT come from the germline V gene. The germline V and J ends were trimmed by 0 bases and 6 bases, with 11 bases remaining between them. This CDR3 has 14 amino acids. The DNA of the CDR3 is TGTGCCAGCAGTTACTCGGTCGGATTGGATGGCTACACCTTC. This translates into CASSYSVGLDGYTF.

Many counts were recorded for this clonotype. V gene TRBV3-1 combines with J gene TRBJ2-3; TRBD2 matches at 9 bases. Germline V gene data show CDR1 as LGHDT and CDR2 as YNNKEL (reference sequence). There are 15 residues in the CDR3. With 4 bases clipped from V and 4 bases from J, the junction kept 6 bases outside the gene matches. The CDR3 reads CASSPSGALSDTQYF. CDR3 DNA sequence: TGTGCCAGCAGCCCTAGCGGGGCTCTTTCAGATACGCAGTATTTT.

The chain is built from TRBV4-1 and TRBJ2-1; a weak D match, TRBD1 (5 bases). Germline CDR1 reads MGHRA; CDR2 reads YSYEKL. The length of the CDR3 is 13 residues. The ends were cut back, 0 bases at V and 6 bases at J, with 6 bases in the middle. CDR3 nucleotides: TGCGCCAGCAGCCAAGATCAGGGCAATGAGCAGTTCTTC. As protein: CASSQDQGNEQFF.

This clonotype has ten or more counts. The chain combines TRBV12-3 or TRBV12-4 with TRBJ1-3, with 8 bases identical to TRBD1. V lost 6 bases to trimming and J lost 4 bases; unmatched junction nucleotides: 11. This CDR3 comprises 16 residues. CDR3 DNA sequence: TGTGCCAGCAGCCGATGGACAGGGCTGTCCGGAAACACCATATATTTT. Amino acid sequence: CASSRWTGLSGNTIYF.

There are many counts of this clonotype. This chain uses TRBV3-1 with TRBJ2-1; 8 bases are a match to TRBD2. Germline lookup yields CDR1 LGHDT and CDR2 YNNKEL (reference sequence). J was trimmed by 7 bases and V by 3 bases; bases with no gene match: 8. The CDR3 consists of 15 residues. The CDR3 loop reads CASSHPSGRANEQFF. As DNA, the CDR3 is TGTGCCAGCAGCCACCCCAGCGGGAGAGCAAATGAGCAGTTCTTC.

This clonotype was seen a handful of times. This chain joins TRBV5-1 and TRBJ1-2; D is uncertain. There are 15 residues in the CDR3. CDR1 and CDR2 from the germline V gene are SGHRS and YFSETQ. The ends were cut back, 5 bases at V and 0 bases at J, with 14 bases in the middle. The CDR3 is CASSDPRTANYGYTF. CDR3 coding DNA: TGCGCCAGCAGTGACCCCAGGACGGCTAACTATGGCTACACCTTC.

Comments on this clonotype: The junction differs from germline at one of its ends, possibly a read error. The CDR3 DNA follows: TGTACCAGCAGACTAGCGGGAGGGGAGAACACCGGGGAGCTGTTTTTT. This gives the protein CTSRLAGGENTGELFF. The V call is TRBV6-2 or TRBV6-3, the J call TRBJ2-2; 14 nucleotides agree with TRBD2. The CDR3 covers 16 residues. CDR1 is MNHEY and CDR2 is SVGEGT in the germline V gene.

This clonotype was picked up many times. Here the CDR3 reads CASSVTPYRGEKLFF. The CDR3 nucleotides read TGTGCCAGCAGCGTAACGCCGTACAGGGGTGAAAAACTGTTTTTT. The chain uses TRBV9 and TRBJ1-4; 7 bases line up with TRBD1. In germline, CDR1 is SGDLS, CDR2 YYNGEE. Trimming took 1 base from V and 7 from J; bases not matched to a gene: 7. The CDR3 has 15 residues.

This clonotype came up many times. This chain connects TRBV23-1 to TRBJ1-1; 10 bases agree with TRBD1. TRBV23-1 is reported as an ORF; its role is uncertain. V shed 8 bases and J 0 bases; nucleotides not matched to a gene: 9. The CDR3 is made up of 16 amino acids. In DNA, the CDR3 is TGCGCCAGCTGCCTTCCGACAGGGGGCATGAACACTGAAGCTTTCTTT. This sequence encodes CASCLPTGGMNTEAFF.

The V call is TRBV10-3, the J call TRBJ2-2; 9 bases map to TRBD1. Germline V gene sequence: CDR1 ENHRY, CDR2 SYGVKD. V shed 0 bases, J shed 2 bases, and the junction held 1 base outside the gene matches. CDR3 size: 16 residues. This CDR3 is CAISESGQGNTGELFF. DNA for the CDR3: TGTGCCATCAGTGAGTCGGGACAGGGTAACACCGGGGAGCTGTTTTTT.

This clonotype was counted many times. The chain recombines TRBV7-9 with TRBJ2-3; TRBD1 is a possible D gene (5 bases). Germline V lookup: CDR1 SEHNR, CDR2 FQNEAQ (reference sequence). The CDR3 is 16 amino acids. The V end was cut by 4 bases, the J end by 4 bases, with 18 bases between. In DNA form, the CDR3 reads TGTGCCAGCAGCTCACTCACGTGGACATTAGCAGATACGCAGTATTTT. This gives the protein CASSSLTWTLADTQYF.

The V call is TRBV12-5, the J call TRBJ2-3; D not resolved. V lost 5 bases, J lost 4 bases, and 13 bases lay in between. The CDR3 is 14 amino acids. The germline V gene has CDR1 LGHNT and CDR2 FRNRAP. CDR3 loop: CASGIGKAPDTQYF. DNA for the CDR3: TGTGCTAGTGGTATAGGCAAGGCTCCAGATACGCAGTATTTT.

V gene TRBV6-6 combines with J gene TRBJ1-4, with D tentatively TRBD1 (6 bases). The CDR3 has 13 amino acids. The germline V gene has CDR1 MNHNY and CDR2 SVGAGI (reference sequence). V was cut by 10 bases and J by 0 bases, with 9 bases left in between. CDR3: CATRGPTNEKLFF. The CDR3 DNA reads TGTGCCACCAGGGGACCAACTAATGAAAAACTGTTTTTT.

This clonotype was counted at least ten times. V usage is TRBV5-1 and J usage is TRBJ2-1; unclear D gene. The V gene's germline CDR1 is SGHRS and CDR2 YFSETQ. The V end was cut by 2 bases, the J end by 10 bases, with 13 bases between. The CDR3 consists of 13 residues. CDR3 residues: CASSLLIGYEQFF. The CDR3 nucleotides read TGCGCCAGCAGCTTATTGATAGGTTACGAGCAGTTCTTC.

This clonotype has only a few counts. V usage is TRBV20-1 and J usage is TRBJ2-3; a possible D gene is TRBD1 (6 bases). CDR3 length equals 17 residues. V was cut by 3 bases and J by 4 bases, with 23 bases left in between. Germline V gene lookup returns CDR1 DFQATT and CDR2 SNEGSKA (reference sequence). The CDR3 reads CSASELGQLREADTQYF. The DNA for the CDR3 is TGCAGTGCTAGCGAACTCGGACAGCTGAGGGAAGCAGATACGCAGTATTTT.

The chain combines TRBV14 with TRBJ1-1; D not resolved. The germline gives CDR1 SGHDN, CDR2 FVKESK. Trimming removed 4 bases from V and 0 bases from J, with 12 bases in between. The CDR3 spans 15 residues. The CDR3 coding sequence is TGTGCCAGCAGCCTATCGATAGTCATGAACACTGAAGCTTTCTTT. Translation gives CASSLSIVMNTEAFF. The full variable domain, rest sourced from reference TRBV14 and TRBJ1-1, is EAGVTQFPSHSVIEKGQTVTLRCDPISGHDNLYWYRRVMGKEIKFLLHFVKESKQDESGMPNNRFLAERTGGTYSTLKVQPAELEDSGVYFCASSLSIVMNTEAFFGQGTRLTVV.

This clonotype was seen a handful of times. The chain uses TRBV7-2 and TRBJ2-5; the match to TRBD2 covers 7 bases. Unmatched junction bases numbered 10, after V lost 4 bases and J lost 5 bases. Germline V lookup: CDR1 SGHTA, CDR2 FQGNSA. The CDR3 is 15 residues long. The CDR3 loop reads CASSSDPGGGETQYF. For the CDR3, the DNA is TGTGCCAGCAGCTCCGACCCGGGAGGCGGGGAGACCCAGTACTTC.

This clonotype was detected many times. CDR3 residues: CASRQGYMMSNQPQHF. The DNA for the CDR3 is TGTGCCAGCAGACAGGGATATATGATGAGCAATCAGCCCCAGCATTTT. The chain uses TRBV27 and TRBJ1-5; TRBD1 might be the D (6 bases). This CDR3 has 16 amino acids. Germline CDR1 is MNHEY and CDR2 is SMNVEV (reference sequence). V dropped 6 bases and J dropped 1 base, with 16 bases sitting between them.

The chain has TRBV5-1 and TRBJ2-3, with D perhaps TRBD1 (6 bases). Between the trimmed V and J ends, which lost 7 bases and 0 bases, there was a span of 15 bases. Germline V gene sequence: CDR1 SGHRS, CDR2 YFSETQ. The CDR3 is 15 residues long. This chain's CDR3 is CASRPQGYSTDTQYF. CDR3 coding DNA: TGCGCCAGCCGCCCCCAGGGGTATAGCACAGATACGCAGTATTTT.

This clonotype was seen a handful of times. The chain combines TRBV21-1 with TRBJ1-5. TRBV21-1 is given as a pseudogene. CDR3 size: 16 residues. CDR3: CASSTEDLPGNQPQHF. The CDR3, as DNA: TGTGCCAGCAGCACCGAGGACTTACCTGGCAATCAGCCCCAGCATTTT.

In its sample, this clonotype was seen a few times. J is TRBJ2-1 and V is TRBV5-4; maybe TRBD1 (6 bases). The CDR3 spans 15 residues. Germline CDR1 SGHNT, CDR2 YYREEE (reference sequence). The V gene lost 1 base and the J gene lost 0 bases, with 8 bases spanning the gap. CDR3 coding DNA: TGTGCCAGCAGCTTGCAGGGGCCCTCCTACAATGAGCAGTTCTTC. Amino acid sequence: CASSLQGPSYNEQFF.

The V call is TRBV20-1, the J call TRBJ2-1; TRBD2 matches at 9 bases. Germline V gives CDR1 DFQATT, CDR2 SNEGSKA (reference sequence). CDR3 size: 13 residues. After removal of 7 bases from V and 7 bases from J, the junction contained 8 bases not matched to a gene. The CDR3 nucleotides read TGCAGTGGAGCCAGCGGGGGGTTAAATGAGCAGTTCTTC. Residues: CSGASGGLNEQFF.

This clonotype occurred once. The chain is built from TRBV19 and TRBJ2-3; TRBD2 agrees at 8 bases. Germline V gene lookup returns CDR1 LNHDA and CDR2 SQIVND (reference sequence). The V gene end was trimmed by 3 bases and the J gene end by 4 bases; junction bases not matched to a gene: 6. The CDR3 loop spans 15 amino acids. This chain's CDR3 is CASSIGSGSADTQYF. CDR3 DNA sequence: TGTGCCAGTAGTATTGGAAGCGGGAGTGCAGATACGCAGTATTTT.

The rearrangement links TRBV20-1 to TRBJ1-1, with unresolved D. Germline V gene lookup returns CDR1 DFQATT and CDR2 SNEGSKA (reference sequence). The CDR3 totals 13 residues. Trimming left V 2 bases short and J 2 bases short, with 9 bases between. This CDR3 is CSARIWHNTEAFF. CDR3 DNA sequence: TGCAGTGCTAGAATTTGGCATAACACTGAAGCTTTCTTT.

This clonotype turned up a few times. This chain uses TRBV5-1 with TRBJ2-1; D unclear. Deletions cut 7 bases from V and 0 bases from J, with 14 bases between. The CDR3 covers 15 residues. The germline V gene encodes CDR1 SGHRS and CDR2 YFSETQ. The CDR3 bases are TGCGCCAGCCAGCCCCAGGCGATCTCCTACAATGAGCAGTTCTTC. It encodes CASQPQAISYNEQFF.